The rows below give T cell receptor beta chains drawn from one sample of a study of CXCR3-negative and CXCR3-positive naive CD8 T cells. TCRdb re-called the 5' RACE reads and gives one entry per CDR3 protein, without DNA. Its listing shows tens of thousands of distinct CDR3 sequences. The source material was naive CXCR3- CD8+ T cells from blood. These receptors came from a human donor in good health. Some clones in this sample may be carry-over from other donors' samples. CDR3s include the opening cysteine and the closing phenylalanine or tryptophan. Fields, in order: clone size, V gene, J gene, CDR3 protein. Where a row states a size, it is once, few, many or the class of an expanded clone; other rows omit it.

clone size: .
V gene: TRBV4-1
J gene: TRBJ1-1
CDR3 protein: CASSQDGGATQKLF

clone size: .
V gene: TRBV29-1
J gene: TRBJ2-5
CDR3 protein: CSVEGVSGGIETQYF

clone size: .
V gene: TRBV20-1
J gene: TRBJ2-3
CDR3 protein: CSASSSGGAGDTQYF

clone size: .
V gene: TRBV29-1
J gene: TRBJ2-7
CDR3 protein: CSVAKGTSGYEQYF

clone size: .
V gene: TRBV7-9
J gene: TRBJ2-5
CDR3 protein: CASSFWEGREETQYF

clone size: .
V gene: TRBV7-9
J gene: TRBJ2-1
CDR3 protein: CASSLGGSYNEQFF

clone size: .
V gene: TRBV28
J gene: TRBJ2-7
CDR3 protein: CASSSRRSGGSSYEQYF

clone size: .
V gene: TRBV30
J gene: TRBJ2-7
CDR3 protein: CAWSVLQGAYEQYF

clone size: .
V gene: TRBV28
J gene: TRBJ2-3
CDR3 protein: CASSLTTDTQYF

clone size: .
V gene: TRBV29-1
J gene: TRBJ1-2
CDR3 protein: CSVEFGQRYGYTF

clone size: .
V gene: TRBV5-6
J gene: TRBJ1-1
CDR3 protein: CASSLVYHDEAFF

clone size: .
V gene: TRBV4-2
J gene: TRBJ2-3
CDR3 protein: CASSQPLERQGDTQYF

clone size: .
V gene: TRBV29-1
J gene: TRBJ2-5
CDR3 protein: CSVGGVGELTQYF

clone size: .
V gene: TRBV2
J gene: TRBJ2-1
CDR3 protein: CASSKVYNEQFF

clone size: medium-sized
V gene: TRBV4-2
J gene: TRBJ1-2
CDR3 protein: CASSPGPSYGYTF

clone size: .
V gene: TRBV12-3/TRBV12-4
J gene: TRBJ1-1
CDR3 protein: CASKRGDSDTEAFF

clone size: .
V gene: TRBV5-5
J gene: TRBJ1-2
CDR3 protein: CASTPGWGGYGYTF

clone size: .
V gene: TRBV7-9
J gene: TRBJ2-1
CDR3 protein: CASSPPASTEQFF

clone size: .
V gene: TRBV7-9
J gene: TRBJ2-5
CDR3 protein: CASSLDREYQETQYF

clone size: .
V gene: TRBV27
J gene: TRBJ2-3
CDR3 protein: CASSLSGDTQYF

clone size: .
V gene: TRBV6-5
J gene: TRBJ1-4
CDR3 protein: CASSYSIPTGVTNEKLFF

clone size: .
V gene: TRBV4-3
J gene: TRBJ1-1
CDR3 protein: CASSQDLGRFRQNTEAFF

clone size: .
V gene: TRBV2
J gene: TRBJ2-1
CDR3 protein: CASSEQQLGQFF

clone size: .
V gene: TRBV4-3
J gene: TRBJ2-3
CDR3 protein: CASSQDQSRGGTDTQYF

clone size: .
V gene: TRBV7-8
J gene: TRBJ2-4
CDR3 protein: CASSHQPGARLVENIQYF

clone size: .
V gene: TRBV6-5
J gene: TRBJ1-1
CDR3 protein: CASSQYRADTEAFF

clone size: .
V gene: TRBV29-1
J gene: TRBJ2-2
CDR3 protein: CSVSRTNTGELFF

clone size: .
V gene: TRBV27
J gene: TRBJ2-7
CDR3 protein: CASSLLGVGASSYEQYF

clone size: .
V gene: TRBV29-1
J gene: TRBJ2-7
CDR3 protein: CSVGADFYEQYF

clone size: .
V gene: TRBV12-3/TRBV12-4
J gene: TRBJ2-1
CDR3 protein: CASSSSRDEQFF

clone size: .
V gene: TRBV5-1
J gene: TRBJ2-1
CDR3 protein: CASRGQGSSEQFF

clone size: .
V gene: TRBV4-1
J gene: TRBJ2-3
CDR3 protein: CASSQGLSTDTQYF

clone size: .
V gene: TRBV29-1
J gene: TRBJ1-1
CDR3 protein: CSSWGGTEAFF

clone size: .
V gene: TRBV7-9
J gene: TRBJ1-2
CDR3 protein: CASSGTGYPNYGYTF

clone size: .
V gene: TRBV6-2/TRBV6-3
J gene: TRBJ2-7
CDR3 protein: CASNLEGPPYEQYF

clone size: .
V gene: TRBV3-1
J gene: TRBJ2-7
CDR3 protein: CASSQDRRPTYEQYF

clone size: .
V gene: TRBV6-5
J gene: TRBJ2-4
CDR3 protein: CASSYSVDITKNIQYF

clone size: .
V gene: TRBV3-1
J gene: TRBJ2-1
CDR3 protein: CASSHPTGNSYNEQFF

clone size: .
V gene: TRBV7-9
J gene: TRBJ2-7
CDR3 protein: CASSPQPGEQYF

clone size: .
V gene: TRBV9
J gene: TRBJ1-2
CDR3 protein: CASSVEGYYGYTF

clone size: .
V gene: TRBV12-3/TRBV12-4
J gene: TRBJ1-2
CDR3 protein: CASSFGTGVGYTF